This T cell receptor (beta chain) was obtained from a study of CD8+ T cells in alopecia areata. Study-wide context: Treated patients received severity scores based on the percentage of scalp area affected.

Following RNA extraction, reverse transcription yielded cDNA that acted as the sequencing template. Sequencing was performed with immunoSEQ multiplex PCR; in TCRdb, only in-frame clones are kept and a portion is missing. The sample lists more than 110,000 clones, nearly 55% seen once, with around a sixth in the top ten. Trimming stripped 1 base from V and 2 bases from J, with 14 bases between. Germline lookup yields CDR1 SEHNR and CDR2 FQNEAQ (reference sequence). The CDR3 runs to 16 residues. Broader study findings: A great number of expanded lesional clones endured in scalp and blood during tofacitinib.

Specified treatment: oral pan-JAK inhibitor, 5-10 mg twice daily. Researchers gathered lesional scalp punch biopsies and peripheral blood from patients with alopecia areata. Worth noting for this clone: Antigen unknown.

The sample in question was CD8+ T cells sorted from blood, obtained at week 4, from a patient treated with tofacitinib. The rearrangement links TRBV7-9 to TRBJ1-2, with a possible D match to TRBD1 (5 bases). This TCR was recovered from a human donor with alopecia areata. The CDR3 coding sequence is TGTGCCAGCAGCTTAGGGGGGACCCAGGAGAACTATGGCTACACCTTC. Its translation is CASSLGGTQENYGYTF.